The 16 T cell receptor beta chains given below trace back to one sample, sequenced in a study of blood T cells in healthy people across ages. Through a sample-barcoded 5' primer and a J-beta primer mix, a second PCR was run for roughly 7 to 12 cycles. TCRdb reprocessed the 5' RACE reads via MiXCR and lists one record per CDR3 protein. The sample gives some 640,000 distinct CDR3 sequences, roughly 30% of which show up once; around 14% is in the top ten. Sequenced input: blood. These receptor sequences come from an elderly woman in good health.

Concerning this clonotype: This may be a read error, as it is one base from a much larger clone. The rearrangement joins TRBV6-6 to TRBJ1-2, with TRBD1 matching over 10 bases. CDR1 and CDR2 (germline): MNHNY, SVGAGI (reference sequence). The CDR3 sequence is 15 residues long. The CDR3 reads CASSSTGGQGYGHTF. The DNA of the CDR3 is TGTGCCAGCAGTTCGACAGGGGGCCAGGGCTATGGCCACACCTTC.

The sample holds many counts of this clonotype. The chain employs TRBV28 and TRBJ2-5; possibly TRBD1 or TRBD2 for D (6 bases each). The CDR3 runs to 15 residues. V was pared by 2 bases and J by 5 bases, with 15 bases between. In germline, CDR1 is MDHEN, CDR2 SYDVKM. DNA of the CDR3: TGTGCCAGCAGTTTACGGGGGCGCCGGGGGGAGACCCAGTACTTC. Protein product: CASSLRGRRGETQYF.

This clonotype has ten or more counts. The chain is built from TRBV14 and TRBJ1-2; TRBD1 matches 9 bases. CDR3 size: 14 residues. J gave up 4 bases and V 6 bases, and 6 bases lay outside the gene matches. Germline V gives CDR1 SGHDN, CDR2 FVKESK. DNA of the CDR3: TGTGCCAGCAGTCACAGGGGGCGAGGCTATGGCTACACCTTC. The encoded protein is CASSHRGRGYGYTF.

This clonotype was detected ten times or more. The chain is built from TRBV15 and TRBJ2-7, with a tentative D call TRBD2 (6 bases). This CDR3 has 15 amino acids. V was shortened by 0 bases and J by 3 bases, with 12 bases between the two germline ends. CDR1 is LNHNV and CDR2 is YYDKDF in the germline V gene (reference sequence). The CDR3 reads CATSRDLEGRYEQYF. The DNA of the CDR3 is TGTGCCACCAGCAGAGATCTGGAGGGGCGCTACGAGCAGTACTTC.

CDR3: CASSWDGHQPQHF. CDR3 DNA: TGTGCCAGCAGCTGGGACGGTCATCAGCCCCAGCATTTT. This chain links TRBV27 with TRBJ1-5, with a tentative D call TRBD1 (5 bases). The CDR3 is 13 amino acids. Looked up from germline, CDR1 is MNHEY and CDR2 is SMNVEV (reference sequence). Trimming removed 6 bases at V and 5 bases at J, with 11 bases between.

In its sample, this clonotype was seen a few times. The chain has TRBV7-9 and TRBJ2-7; 9 positions match TRBD2. V was pared by 1 base and J by 2 bases, with 6 bases of the junction left unmatched. The CDR3 sequence is 16 residues long. The germline gives CDR1 SEHNR, CDR2 FQNEAQ (reference sequence). The CDR3 region has the DNA TGTGCCAGCAGCTTAGAGTTCGGGACTAGCCCCTACGAGCAGTACTTC. Protein: CASSLEFGTSPYEQYF.

Many counts were recorded for this clonotype. CDR3 DNA sequence: TGTGCCAGCAGCTCGAGACAGGGGGCAACAGATACGCAGTATTTT. Its translation is CASSSRQGATDTQYF. J is TRBJ2-3 and V is TRBV5-5; 10 nucleotides match TRBD1. With V trimmed by 3 bases and J by 3 bases, 4 bases remained unmatched. The CDR3 extends over 15 amino acids. Germline values: CDR1 SGHKS, CDR2 YYEKEE (reference sequence).

Of note for this clonotype: This may come from a read error, since a much larger clone is one base off. The rearrangement links TRBV9 to TRBJ2-3, with TRBD2 identical over 9 bases. CDR3 size: 16 residues. Germline V gene data show CDR1 as SGDLS and CDR2 as YYNGEE. Losses at the gene ends were 4 bases for V and 0 bases for J; bases not matched to a gene: 6. CDR3 sequence (DNA): TGTGCCAGCAGCTTTCAGAGCGGGGGGAGCACAGATACGCAGTATTTT. Translated: CASSFQSGGSTDTQYF.

This clonotype showed up many times. The chain combines TRBV6-2 or TRBV6-3 with TRBJ2-3; D gene ambiguous. Germline V lookup: CDR1 MNHEY, CDR2 SVGEGT. CDR3 length equals 11 residues. V lost 8 bases, J lost 2 bases, and 5 bases lay in between. This chain's CDR3 is CASGNTDTQYF. In nucleotides, the CDR3 is TGTGCCAGCGGAAACACAGATACGCAGTATTTT.

There are many counts of this clonotype. The chain recombines TRBV18 with TRBJ1-1; 7 bases match TRBD1. J was trimmed by 8 bases and V by 5 bases; bases with no gene match: 5. The CDR3 runs to 12 residues. CDR1 is KGHSH, CDR2 LQKENI, per germline. CDR3 DNA: TGTGCCAGCTCAGGAGGACAGGTCGAAGCTTTCTTT. Its protein product is CASSGGQVEAFF.

This clonotype was counted between two and nine times. Possible read error: a much larger clone is one base away. The V and J genes are TRBV6-1 and TRBJ2-3, with a tentative D call TRBD2 (6 bases). The germline CDR1 and CDR2 sequences are MNHNS and SASEGT. The CDR3 length is 16 residues. Trimming removed 2 bases from V and 2 bases from J, with 14 bases in between. CDR3 DNA sequence: TGTGCCAGCAGTGAACAGGTAGCGGCCCCCACAGATACGCAGTATTTT. Protein sequence: CASSEQVAAPTDTQYF.

About this clonotype: A much larger clone lies one base from this, so it may be a read error. This chain uses TRBV10-3 with TRBJ2-7; perhaps D is TRBD1 or TRBD2 (6 bases each). Germline V gene data show CDR1 as ENHRY and CDR2 as SYGVKD. Trimming left V 6 bases short and J 7 bases short, with 22 bases between. This CDR3 contains 15 residues. The CDR3 DNA reads as TGTGCCATCAGGACGGGGGCGAGCTCCTACAATGAGCAGTACTTC. Translation gives CAIRTGASSYNEQYF.

V and J are TRBV11-2 and TRBJ2-1; D may be TRBD1 or TRBD2 (5 bases each). V gave up 1 base and J gave up 1 base, with 14 bases separating them. The V gene's germline CDR1 is SGHAT and CDR2 FQNNGV. The CDR3 spans 17 residues. The CDR3: CASSLVHGDPSYNEQFF. The CDR3, as DNA: TGTGCCAGCAGCTTAGTCCACGGGGACCCGTCCTACAATGAGCAGTTCTTC.

This clonotype was detected a few times. The chain's CDR3 is CASSGGGITEAFF. DNA for the CDR3: TGTGCCAGCAGCGGAGGTGGAATCACTGAAGCTTTCTTT. The chain links TRBV9 to TRBJ1-1; D is ambiguous. The CDR3 covers 13 residues. CDR1 and CDR2 from the germline V gene are SGDLS and YYNGEE. V dropped 3 bases and J dropped 4 bases, with 10 bases sitting between them.

The rearrangement joins TRBV6-2 or TRBV6-3 to TRBJ2-1; TRBD1 or TRBD2 may be the D gene (5 bases each). The J call may be faulty, since TRBJ2-7 better matches the DNA end. Germline V lookup: CDR1 MNHEY, CDR2 SVGEGT. This CDR3 region has 15 residues. The CDR3 bases are TGTGCCAGCAGTTACGCAGGGACCTATTACAATGAGCAGTACTTC. This sequence encodes CASSYAGTYYNEQYF.

This clonotype appeared a few times. The rearrangement links TRBV11-2 to TRBJ2-7; no clear D gene. The germline gives CDR1 SGHAT, CDR2 FQNNGV. V lost 6 bases to trimming and J lost 0 bases, with 15 bases between them. This CDR3 spans 15 amino acids. The CDR3: CASSAAKVNSYEQYF. In nucleotides, the CDR3 is TGTGCCAGCAGTGCCGCCAAGGTTAACTCCTACGAGCAGTACTTC.